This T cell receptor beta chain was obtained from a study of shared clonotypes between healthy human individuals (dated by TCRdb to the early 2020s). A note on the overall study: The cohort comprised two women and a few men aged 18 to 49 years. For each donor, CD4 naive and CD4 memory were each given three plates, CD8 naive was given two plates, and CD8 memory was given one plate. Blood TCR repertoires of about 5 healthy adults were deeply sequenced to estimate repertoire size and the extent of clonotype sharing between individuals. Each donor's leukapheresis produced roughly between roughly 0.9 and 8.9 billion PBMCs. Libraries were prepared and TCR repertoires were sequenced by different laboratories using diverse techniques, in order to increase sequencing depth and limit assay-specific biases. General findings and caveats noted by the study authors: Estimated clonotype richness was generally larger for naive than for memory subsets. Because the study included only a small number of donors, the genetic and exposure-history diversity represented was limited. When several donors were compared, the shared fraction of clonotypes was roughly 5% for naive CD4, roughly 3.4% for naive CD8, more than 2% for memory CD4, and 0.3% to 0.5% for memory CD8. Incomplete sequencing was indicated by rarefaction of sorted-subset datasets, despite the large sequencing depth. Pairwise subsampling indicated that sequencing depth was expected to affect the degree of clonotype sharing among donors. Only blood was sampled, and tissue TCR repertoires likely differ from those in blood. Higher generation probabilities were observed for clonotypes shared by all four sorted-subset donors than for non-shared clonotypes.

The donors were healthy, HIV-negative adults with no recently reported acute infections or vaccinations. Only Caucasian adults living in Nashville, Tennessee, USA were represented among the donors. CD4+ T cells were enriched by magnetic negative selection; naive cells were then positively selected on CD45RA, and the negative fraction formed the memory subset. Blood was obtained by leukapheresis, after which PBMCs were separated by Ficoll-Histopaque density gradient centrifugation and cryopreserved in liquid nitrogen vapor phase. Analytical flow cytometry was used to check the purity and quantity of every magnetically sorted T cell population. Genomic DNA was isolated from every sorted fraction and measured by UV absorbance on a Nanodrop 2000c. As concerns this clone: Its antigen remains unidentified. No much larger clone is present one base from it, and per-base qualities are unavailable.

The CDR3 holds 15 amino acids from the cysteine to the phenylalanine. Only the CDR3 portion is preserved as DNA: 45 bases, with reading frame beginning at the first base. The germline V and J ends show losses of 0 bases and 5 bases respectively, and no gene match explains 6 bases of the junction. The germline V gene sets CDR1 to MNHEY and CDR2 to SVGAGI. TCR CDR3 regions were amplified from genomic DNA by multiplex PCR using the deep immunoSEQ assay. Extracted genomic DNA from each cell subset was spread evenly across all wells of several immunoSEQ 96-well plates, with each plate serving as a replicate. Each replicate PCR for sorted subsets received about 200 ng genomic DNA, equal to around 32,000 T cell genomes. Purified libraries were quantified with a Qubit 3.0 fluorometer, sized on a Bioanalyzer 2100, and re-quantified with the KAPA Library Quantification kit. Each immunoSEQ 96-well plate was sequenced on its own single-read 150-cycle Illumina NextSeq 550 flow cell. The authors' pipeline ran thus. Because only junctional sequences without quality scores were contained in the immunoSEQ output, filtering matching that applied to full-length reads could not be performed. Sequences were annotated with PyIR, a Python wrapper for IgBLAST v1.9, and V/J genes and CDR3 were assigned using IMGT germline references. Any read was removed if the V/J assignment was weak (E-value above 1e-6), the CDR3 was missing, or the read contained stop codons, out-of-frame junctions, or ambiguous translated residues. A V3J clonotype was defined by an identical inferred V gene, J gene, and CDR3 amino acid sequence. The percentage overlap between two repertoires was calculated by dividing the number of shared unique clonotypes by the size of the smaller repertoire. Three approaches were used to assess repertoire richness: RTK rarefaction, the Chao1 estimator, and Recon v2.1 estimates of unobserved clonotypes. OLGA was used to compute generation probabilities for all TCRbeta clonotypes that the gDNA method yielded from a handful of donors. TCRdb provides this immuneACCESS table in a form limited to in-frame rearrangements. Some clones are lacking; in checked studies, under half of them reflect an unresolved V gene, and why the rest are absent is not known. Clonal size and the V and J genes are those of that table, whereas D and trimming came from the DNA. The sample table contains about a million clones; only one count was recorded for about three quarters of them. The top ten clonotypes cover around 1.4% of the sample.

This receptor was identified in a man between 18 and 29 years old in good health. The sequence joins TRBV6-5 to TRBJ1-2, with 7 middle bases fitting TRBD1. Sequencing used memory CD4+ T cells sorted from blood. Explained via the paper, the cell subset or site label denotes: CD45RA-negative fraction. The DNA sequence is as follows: TGTGCCAGCAGTTACTCAGGGACAGTTAATTATGGCTACACCTTC. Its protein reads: CASSYSGTVNYGYTF.